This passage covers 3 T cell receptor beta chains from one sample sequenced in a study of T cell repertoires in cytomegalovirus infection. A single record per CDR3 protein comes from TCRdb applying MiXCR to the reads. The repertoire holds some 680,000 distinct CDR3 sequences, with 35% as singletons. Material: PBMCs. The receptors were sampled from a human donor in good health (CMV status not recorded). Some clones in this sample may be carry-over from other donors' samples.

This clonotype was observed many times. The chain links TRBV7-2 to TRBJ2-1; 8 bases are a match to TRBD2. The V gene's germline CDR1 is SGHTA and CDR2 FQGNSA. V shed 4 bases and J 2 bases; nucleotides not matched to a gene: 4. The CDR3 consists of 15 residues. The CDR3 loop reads CASSSRLAPYNEQFF. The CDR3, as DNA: TGTGCCAGCAGCTCCCGACTAGCGCCCTACAATGAGCAGTTCTTC. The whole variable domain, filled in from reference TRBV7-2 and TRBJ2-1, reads GAGVSQSPSNKVTEKGKDVELRCDPISGHTALYWYRQSLGQGLEFLIYFQGNSAPDKSGLPSDRFSAERTGGSVSTLTIQRTQQEDSAVYLCASSSRLAPYNEQFFGPGTRLTVL.

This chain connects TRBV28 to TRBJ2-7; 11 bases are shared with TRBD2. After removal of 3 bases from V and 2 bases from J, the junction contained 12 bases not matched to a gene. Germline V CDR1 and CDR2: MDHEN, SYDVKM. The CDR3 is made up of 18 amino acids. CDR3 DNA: TGTGCCAGCAGTTTTCCTACGGACCCGGGACTAGCGGCCTACGAGCAGTACTTC. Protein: CASSFPTDPGLAAYEQYF.

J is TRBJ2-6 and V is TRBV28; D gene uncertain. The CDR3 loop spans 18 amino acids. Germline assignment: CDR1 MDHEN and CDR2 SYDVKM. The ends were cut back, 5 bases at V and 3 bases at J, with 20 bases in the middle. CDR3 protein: CASSPVGARQSGANVLTF. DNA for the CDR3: TGTGCCAGCAGTCCCGTGGGCGCACGCCAAAGTGGGGCCAACGTCCTGACTTTC.